These 4 T cell receptor beta chains share one sample of origin, sequenced in a study of shared clonotypes between healthy human individuals. Produced via immunoSEQ multiplex PCR; TCRdb's table is partial and in-frame only. The top ten hold 24% of the sample, which has approximately 740,000 clones, 80% to 95% seen once. Naive CD8 cells lacked CD45RO and underwent positive selection for CCR7, leaving out terminally differentiated effector memory CD45RA+ cells. Source material: naive CD8+ T cells sorted from blood. Source of these receptors: a young man in good health.

This rearrangement joins TRBV7-9 to TRBJ2-1, with TRBD1 as a possible D gene (5 bases). The V end was cut by 6 bases, the J end by 7 bases, with 13 bases between. The CDR3 length is 13 residues. Germline values: CDR1 SEHNR, CDR2 FQNEAQ (reference sequence). The CDR3 loop is CASRHRSRNEQFF. CDR3 DNA: TGTGCCAGCAGGCACAGGTCCCGTAATGAGCAGTTCTTC.

This chain connects TRBV27 to TRBJ2-7; a possible D gene is TRBD1 (5 bases). This CDR3 contains 16 residues. Germline CDR1 and CDR2: MNHEY and SMNVEV (reference sequence). The V end lost 2 bases, the J end lost 7 bases, and 21 bases lay between the germline ends. CDR3 region: CASSLRGRTRPGEQYF. The CDR3 DNA reads as TGTGCCAGCAGTTTAAGGGGCAGGACGAGACCAGGGGAGCAGTACTTC.

This sequence joins TRBV6-1 and TRBJ2-1, with D perhaps TRBD2 (5 bases). V gave up 7 bases and J gave up 1 base, with 11 bases separating them. The CDR3 consists of 14 residues. Germline assignment: CDR1 MNHNS and CDR2 SASEGT. The CDR3 reads CASKKGSSYNEQFF. CDR3 DNA sequence: TGTGCCAGCAAGAAAGGGAGTTCCTACAATGAGCAGTTCTTC.

In DNA, the CDR3 is TGTGCCAGCAGCGGGGGACTAGCGGGAGTGGTGAATGAGCAGTTCTTC. Encoded protein: CASSGGLAGVVNEQFF. The chain carries TRBV5-5 and TRBJ2-1; 14 positions match TRBD2. The germline V gene encodes CDR1 SGHKS and CDR2 YYEKEE (reference sequence). The CDR3 has 16 amino acids. The V gene end was trimmed by 4 bases and the J gene end by 7 bases; junction bases not matched to a gene: 7.